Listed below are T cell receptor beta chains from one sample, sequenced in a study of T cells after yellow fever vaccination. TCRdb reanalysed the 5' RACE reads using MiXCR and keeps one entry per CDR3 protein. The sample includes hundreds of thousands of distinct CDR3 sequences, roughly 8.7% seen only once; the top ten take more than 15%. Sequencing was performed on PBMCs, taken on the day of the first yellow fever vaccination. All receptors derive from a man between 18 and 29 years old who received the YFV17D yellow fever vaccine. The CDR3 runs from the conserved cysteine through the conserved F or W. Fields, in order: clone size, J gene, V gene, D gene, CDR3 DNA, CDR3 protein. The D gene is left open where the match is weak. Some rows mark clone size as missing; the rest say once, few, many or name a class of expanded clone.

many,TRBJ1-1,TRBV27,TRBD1,TGTGCCAGCCGGGGGACAGGGAAGACTGAAGCTTTCTTT,CASRGTGKTEAFF
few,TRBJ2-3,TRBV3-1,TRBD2,TGTGCCAGCAGCCAAGCGGGACTAGGAACAGATACGCAGTATTTT,CASSQAGLGTDTQYF
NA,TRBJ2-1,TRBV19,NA,TGTGCCAGTAGTATACTCCCCCGCTACAATGAGCAGTTCTTC,CASSILPRYNEQFF
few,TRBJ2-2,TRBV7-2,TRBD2,TGTGCCAGCGGTAGCTTCTTTGCGGGGGGGCCCACCGGGGAGCTGTTTTTT,CASGSFFAGGPTGELFF
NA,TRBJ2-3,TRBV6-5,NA,TGTGCCAGCAGGGACGCGGCAGATACGCAGTATTTT,CASRDAADTQYF
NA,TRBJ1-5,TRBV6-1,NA,TGTGCCAGCAGTGACGGGACAACTTATAGCAATCAGCCCCAGCATTTT,CASSDGTTYSNQPQHF
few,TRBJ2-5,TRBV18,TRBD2,TGTGCCAGCTCACCCCGGACTAGCGGACCCCAAGAGACCCAGTACTTC,CASSPRTSGPQETQYF
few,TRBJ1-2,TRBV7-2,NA,TGTGCCAGCAGCTTAGCGCTCAGGGGCAGCTATGGCTACACCTTC,CASSLALRGSYGYTF
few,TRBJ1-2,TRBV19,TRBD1,TGTGCCAGTAGTATAGACCCGGGACAGCCGTATGGCTACACCTTC,CASSIDPGQPYGYTF
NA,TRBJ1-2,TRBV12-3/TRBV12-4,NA,TGTGCCAGCAGTTTCGGCGCCTCATGGAGTGGCTACACCTTC,CASSFGASWSGYTF
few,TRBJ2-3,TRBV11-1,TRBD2,TGTGCCAGCAGCTCGTCTACTAGCGGGGGAGATACGCAGTATTTT,CASSSSTSGGDTQYF
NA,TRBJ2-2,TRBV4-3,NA,TGCGCCAGCAGCCAAGACGCAGGGGCTGATACCGGGGAGCTGTTTTTT,CASSQDAGADTGELFF
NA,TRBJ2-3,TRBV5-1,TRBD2,TGCGCCAGCAGCTTGGCGGCGGGGGGGCATACTACAGATACGCAGTATTTT,CASSLAAGGHTTDTQYF
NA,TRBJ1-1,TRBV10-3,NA,TGTGCCATCAGCGGAAGGACTGTGAACACTGAAGCTTTCTTT,CAISGRTVNTEAFF
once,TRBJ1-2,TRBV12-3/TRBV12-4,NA,TGTGCCAGCAGCCCCGATGGGGTGGGATATGGCTACACCTTC,CASSPDGVGYGYTF
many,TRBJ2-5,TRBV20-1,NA,TGCAGTGCTGCGGGACAAGAGACCCAGTACTTC,CSAAGQETQYF
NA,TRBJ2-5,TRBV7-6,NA,TGTGCCAGCAGCTCAACAGGGACCCTAGAGACCCAGTACTTC,CASSSTGTLETQYF
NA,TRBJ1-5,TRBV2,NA,TGTGCCAGCAGTGAAAGTTTGCGGGCCCTTGAGCCCCAGCATTTT,CASSESLRALEPQHF
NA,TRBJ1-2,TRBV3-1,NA,TGTGCCAGCCAGGCCACCCAAAGCTACACCTTC,CASQATQSYTF
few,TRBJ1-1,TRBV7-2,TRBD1,TGTGCCAGCAGCTCCTTCTTAACGGACAGGGGGCGATCTGAAGCTTTCTTT,CASSSFLTDRGRSEAFF
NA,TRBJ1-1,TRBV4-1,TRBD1,TGCGCCAGCAGCCAAGGGGGAACAGGGGACGGGACCACTGAAGCTTTCTTT,CASSQGGTGDGTTEAFF
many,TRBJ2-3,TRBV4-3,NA,TGCGCCAGCAGCCAAGATTTTAACACAGATACGCAGTATTTT,CASSQDFNTDTQYF
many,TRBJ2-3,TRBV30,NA,TGTGCCCACGCCCCCCCTAGCACAGATACGCAGTATTTT,CAHAPPSTDTQYF
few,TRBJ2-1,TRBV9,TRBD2,TGTGCCAGCAGCGTGGCGGGGGGGAATGAGCAGTTCTTC,CASSVAGGNEQFF
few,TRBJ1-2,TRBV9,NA,TGTGCCAGCAGCGGACCGACTTGGTTGAAGGGGATGGACTATGGCTACACCTTC,CASSGPTWLKGMDYGYTF
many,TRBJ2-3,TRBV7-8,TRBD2,TGTGCCAGCAGCTCTCGACTAGCGGGGATAGATACGCAGTATTTT,CASSSRLAGIDTQYF
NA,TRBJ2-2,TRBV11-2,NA,TGTGCCAGCAGCTGGGGTGCCGGGGAGCTGTTTTTT,CASSWGAGELFF
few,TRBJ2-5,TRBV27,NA,TGTGCCAGCAGAACAGAGAAGACCCAGTACTTC,CASRTEKTQYF
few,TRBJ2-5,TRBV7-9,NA,TGTGCCAGCAGCTCGCTCAACAGGGAGAGCCAAGAGACCCAGTACTTC,CASSSLNRESQETQYF
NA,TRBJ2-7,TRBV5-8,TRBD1,TGTGCCAGCAGCCTCGTGGGGGGGACAGGGCAATCCGAGCAGTACTTC,CASSLVGGTGQSEQYF
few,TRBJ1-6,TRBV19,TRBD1,TGTGCCAGTAGCCAAACAGGGGGCCGTAATTCACCCCTCCACTTT,CASSQTGGRNSPLHF
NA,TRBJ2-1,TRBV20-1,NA,TGCAGTGCTAGAGAGAGGAGGGGGCCCTTTCAGAGCTCCTACAATGAGCAGTTCTTC,CSARERRGPFQSSYNEQFF
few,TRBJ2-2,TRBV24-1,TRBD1,TGTGCCACCAGTACCCGGACAGGGGACACCGGGGAGCTGTTTTTT,CATSTRTGDTGELFF
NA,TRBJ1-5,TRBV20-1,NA,TGCAGTGCTAGAGATTTAACATGGGGGAATCAGCCCCAGCATTTT,CSARDLTWGNQPQHF
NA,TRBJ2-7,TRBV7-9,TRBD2,TGTGCCAGCGCCCCAGCGGGGGTCGGCGAGCAGTACTTC,CASAPAGVGEQYF
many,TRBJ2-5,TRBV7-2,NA,TGTGCCAGCAGCTATAGCGGCCAAGAGACCCAGTACTTC,CASSYSGQETQYF
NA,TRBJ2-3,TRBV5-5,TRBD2,TGTGCCAGCATCCGATTGACTAGCGGGAGTGCAGATACGCAGTATTTT,CASIRLTSGSADTQYF
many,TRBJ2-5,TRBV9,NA,TGTGCCAGCAGTTCCTCGTCGCGTCAAGAGACCCAGTACTTC,CASSSSSRQETQYF
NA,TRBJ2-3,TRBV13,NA,TGTGCCATGAGCTTAGGAGGTCAGGTTACGCAGTATTTT,CAMSLGGQVTQYF
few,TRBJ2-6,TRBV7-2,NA,TGTGCCAGCACCCTCGATTGGTCTGGGGCCAACGTCCTGACTTTC,CASTLDWSGANVLTF
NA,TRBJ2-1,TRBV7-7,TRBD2,TGTGCTAGCAGCTCTACGACTAGCGGATACAATGAGCAGTTCTTC,CASSSTTSGYNEQFF
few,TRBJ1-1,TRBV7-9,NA,TGTGCCAGCAGCTTACCCACAGGGACGCGGGCTGAAGCTTTCTTT,CASSLPTGTRAEAFF
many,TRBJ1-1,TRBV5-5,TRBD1,TGTGCCAGCAGCTTCGGGACAGGGAGGAACACTGAAGCTTTCTTT,CASSFGTGRNTEAFF
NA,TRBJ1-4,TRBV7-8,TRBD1,TGTGCCAGCAGCTTAGGGGACAGATTAGCAACTAATGAAAAACTGTTTTTT,CASSLGDRLATNEKLFF